The 6 T cell receptor beta chains below were found in one sample sequenced in a study of beta chain features in type 1 diabetes. Sequenced material consisted of expressed TCRB transcripts (all of the isolated RNA was reverse transcribed). Data came from immunoSEQ multiplex PCR; TCRdb stores just in-frame clones and leaves some out. The sample carries under 400,000 clones, around 15% recorded once. Sequenced material: central memory CD4+ T cells from blood. These receptors came from a man aged 25 to 45 in good health.

The chain combines TRBV4-1 with TRBJ2-5; 11 nucleotides agree with TRBD2. Per germline, CDR1 MGHRA and CDR2 YSYEKL. With 4 bases clipped from V and 5 bases from J, the junction kept 9 bases outside the gene matches. There are 16 residues in the CDR3. CDR3 amino acids: CASSPYIAGGQETQYF. CDR3 DNA: TGCGCCAGCAGCCCGTACATAGCGGGGGGGCAGGAGACCCAGTACTTC.

V and J are TRBV5-8 and TRBJ2-2; a weak D match, TRBD1 (5 bases). The CDR3 loop spans 15 amino acids. The germline V gene encodes CDR1 SGHTS and CDR2 YDEGEE. Trimming removed 3 bases from V and 5 bases from J, with 14 bases in between. The CDR3 reads CASSWGRGWTGELFF. CDR3 DNA sequence: TGTGCCAGCAGCTGGGGAAGGGGTTGGACCGGGGAGCTGTTTTTT.

This chain joins TRBV9 and TRBJ1-5; 8 bases are shared with TRBD1. V lost 3 bases, J lost 2 bases, and 4 bases stayed unmatched. CDR1 and CDR2 from the germline V gene are SGDLS and YYNGEE. The CDR3 extends over 15 amino acids. The DNA of the CDR3 is TGTGCCAGCAGCGGACAGGGGTTTGGCAATCAGCCCCAGCATTTT. Its protein is CASSGQGFGNQPQHF.

This clone was recorded a few times. The V gene is TRBV4-3, the J gene TRBJ2-2; tentatively, D is TRBD2 (6 bases). Looked up from germline, CDR1 is LGHNA and CDR2 is YSLEER. This CDR3 has 18 residues. The V end lost 0 bases, the J end lost 6 bases, and 20 bases lay between the germline ends. The CDR3 DNA reads TGCGCCAGCAGCCAAGATCTTGGGCCTTCCGGGGGTCCCGGGGAGCTGTTTTTT. Encoded protein: CASSQDLGPSGGPGELFF.

V and J are TRBV7-3 and TRBJ2-2; TRBD2 agrees at 9 bases. Losses at the gene ends were 1 base for V and 6 bases for J; bases not matched to a gene: 0. CDR1 SGHTA and CDR2 FQGTGA come from the germline V gene. This CDR3 is 14 amino acids long. CDR3 region: CASSLIAGAGELFF. The CDR3 DNA sequence: TGTGCCAGCAGCTTAATAGCGGGAGCCGGGGAGCTGTTTTTT.

V gene TRBV19 combines with J gene TRBJ2-7; 12 nucleotides agree with TRBD1. The CDR3 spans 15 residues. From germline, CDR1 is LNHDA and CDR2 SQIVND (reference sequence). Trimming removed 3 bases from V and 6 bases from J; junction bases left unmatched: 6. CDR3: CASSIAGTGGREQYF. The CDR3 region has the DNA TGTGCCAGTAGTATCGCCGGGACAGGGGGCCGCGAGCAGTACTTC.